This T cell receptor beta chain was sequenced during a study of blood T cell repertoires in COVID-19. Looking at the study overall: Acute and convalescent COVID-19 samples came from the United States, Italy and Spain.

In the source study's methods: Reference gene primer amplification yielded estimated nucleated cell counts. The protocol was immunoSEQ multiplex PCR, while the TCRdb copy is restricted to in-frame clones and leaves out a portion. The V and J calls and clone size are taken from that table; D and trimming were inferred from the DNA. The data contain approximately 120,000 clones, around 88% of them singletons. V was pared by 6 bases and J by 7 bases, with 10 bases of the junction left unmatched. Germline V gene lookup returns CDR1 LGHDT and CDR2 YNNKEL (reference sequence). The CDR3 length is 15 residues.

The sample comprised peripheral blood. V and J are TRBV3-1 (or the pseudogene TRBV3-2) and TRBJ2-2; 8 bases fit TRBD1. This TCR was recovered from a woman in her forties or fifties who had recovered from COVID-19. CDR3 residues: CASSLLQGVNGELFF. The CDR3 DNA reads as TGTGCCAGCAGTCTCCTACAGGGGGTTAACGGGGAGCTGTTTTTT.